This TCR beta chain stems from a study of OX40 agonist ivuxolimab in advanced cancers. Overall study results and limits: At doses 0.1 to 3.0 mg/kg, CD4+ and CD8+ clones expanded.

Excluded were patients having autoimmune disease history or systemic immunosuppression. Germline V gene sequence: CDR1 LGHNT, CDR2 FRNRAP. V was clipped by 6 bases and J by 1 base, with 10 bases between them. The CDR3 sequence is 13 residues long. Profiled with immunoSEQ multiplex PCR; TCRdb holds only in-frame clones, not every one. In the table there are about 62,000 clones, 90% to 95% of which are singletons. On this clone: Its antigen is unknown.

This sample comprised CD4+ or CD8+ T cells sorted from blood, obtained in a trial of the OX40 agonist ivuxolimab. This TCR was recovered from an adult with an advanced solid tumor such as melanoma, head and neck, liver or kidney cancer. The chain has TRBV12-5 and TRBJ2-7; D is unclear. CDR3 in DNA: TGTGCTAGTGGAGAAACAGTTTCCTACGAGCAGTACTTC. It specifies CASGETVSYEQYF.